The clone carrying this T cell receptor beta chain was observed a few times. What it binds is not known. The source material, RNA transcripts, was used to amplify TCR beta CDR3 regions. Initially, a first-round RT-PCR of the TCR CDR3 employed the HTBI primer set. TCRdb passed the multiplex PCR reads through MiXCR, listing each CDR3 protein once. The sample has 700,000 to 950,000 distinct CDR3 sequences, 35% seen once. V was trimmed by 0 bases and J by 3 bases, leaving 9 bases between them. Germline CDR1 reads MNHEY; CDR2 reads SVGAGI. This CDR3 spans 14 amino acids. The data stem from a study of T cells in Graves' hyperthyroidism and ophthalmopathy. Looking at the study overall: Peripheral blood was acquired at first diagnosis, ahead of any therapy whatsoever.

General observations from the study: Among thyroid clonotypes expanded above 0.001, most also appeared in blood.

The chain uses TRBV6-5 and TRBJ2-7, with D unclear. Sample: blood. This receptor was taken from a woman in her thirties or forties with Graves' hyperthyroidism. The CDR3 DNA follows: TGTGCCAGCAGTTACTCAACTACCCACTACGAGCAGTACTTC. Encoded protein: CASSYSTTHYEQYF.